The rows below give T cell receptor beta chains drawn from one sample of a study of cytomegalovirus exposure and HLA in healthy donors. Method: immunoSEQ multiplex PCR; TCRdb's copy keeps in-frame clones and lacks some. The repertoire holds 180,000 or so clones, with around 80% as singletons. The sample consisted of PBMCs. These receptors were taken from a girl aged 5-17 years in good health and CMV-seropositive. CDR3s include the opening cysteine and the closing phenylalanine or tryptophan. Each record gives: V gene, J gene, CDR3 length, CDR3 protein.

V gene: TRBV15; J gene: TRBJ2-7; CDR3 length: 12; CDR3 protein: CATSTGTAEQYF
V gene: TRBV18; J gene: TRBJ1-5; CDR3 length: 15; CDR3 protein: CASSPEGMSNQPQHF
V gene: TRBV30; J gene: .; CDR3 length: 15; CDR3 protein: CAWSTWETLTYEQYF
V gene: TRBV6-5; J gene: TRBJ2-7; CDR3 length: 14; CDR3 protein: CASSPGLAGYEQYF
V gene: TRBV18; J gene: TRBJ2-7; CDR3 length: 14; CDR3 protein: CASSPSGSTYEQYF
V gene: TRBV6-1; J gene: TRBJ2-7; CDR3 length: 15; CDR3 protein: CASSEAGQGVYEQYF
V gene: TRBV30; J gene: TRBJ1-3; CDR3 length: 15; CDR3 protein: CAWSGRGGSGNTIYF
V gene: TRBV5-5; J gene: TRBJ1-3; CDR3 length: 17; CDR3 protein: CASSREVTLRGGNTIYF
V gene: TRBV7-2; J gene: TRBJ1-5; CDR3 length: 15; CDR3 protein: CASSMDRVRNQPQHF
V gene: TRBV30; J gene: TRBJ2-3; CDR3 length: 15; CDR3 protein: CAWSVLQGLRDTQYF
V gene: TRBV6-1; J gene: TRBJ1-1; CDR3 length: 15; CDR3 protein: CASSHRGGRYTEAFF
V gene: TRBV5-1; J gene: TRBJ2-1; CDR3 length: 14; CDR3 protein: CASSLDPRDNEQFF
V gene: TRBV28; J gene: TRBJ1-1; CDR3 length: 15; CDR3 protein: CASSRTGGGNTEAFF
V gene: TRBV2; J gene: TRBJ1-2; CDR3 length: 12; CDR3 protein: CASSLYRAGYTF
V gene: TRBV19; J gene: TRBJ1-5; CDR3 length: 14; CDR3 protein: CASSLQVTNQPQHF
V gene: TRBV19; J gene: TRBJ2-3; CDR3 length: 15; CDR3 protein: CASSIEGATTDTQYF
V gene: TRBV7-2; J gene: TRBJ2-1; CDR3 length: 14; CDR3 protein: CASSQDSSYNEQFF
V gene: TRBV11-3; J gene: TRBJ2-6; CDR3 length: 20; CDR3 protein: CASSPGLAGVASSGANVLTF
V gene: TRBV4-1; J gene: TRBJ1-2; CDR3 length: 17; CDR3 protein: CASSQVIPRPAQYGYTF
V gene: TRBV5-4; J gene: TRBJ1-1; CDR3 length: 14; CDR3 protein: CASSQGTANTEAFF
V gene: TRBV5-8; J gene: TRBJ1-3; CDR3 length: 15; CDR3 protein: CASSHNLAAIDTIYF
V gene: TRBV4-1; J gene: TRBJ1-1; CDR3 length: 15; CDR3 protein: CASSQEMAGRTEAFF
V gene: TRBV19; J gene: TRBJ1-2; CDR3 length: 15; CDR3 protein: CASSTSPTANYGYTF
V gene: TRBV15; J gene: TRBJ1-1; CDR3 length: 15; CDR3 protein: CATSSSREFNTEAFF
V gene: TRBV5-4; J gene: TRBJ1-2; CDR3 length: 13; CDR3 protein: CASSDDSRGGYTF
V gene: TRBV19; J gene: TRBJ1-1; CDR3 length: 14; CDR3 protein: CASSRDRGTTEAFF
V gene: TRBV20-1; J gene: TRBJ2-7; CDR3 length: 11; CDR3 protein: CSVSTVNEQYF
V gene: TRBV11-3; J gene: TRBJ2-3; CDR3 length: 17; CDR3 protein: CASSSRTSGRGADTQYF
V gene: TRBV6-5; J gene: TRBJ2-6; CDR3 length: 13; CDR3 protein: CASSYPGTNVLTF
V gene: TRBV2; J gene: TRBJ2-2; CDR3 length: 17; CDR3 protein: CASSEALRQDETGELFF
V gene: TRBV25-1; J gene: TRBJ2-1; CDR3 length: 17; CDR3 protein: CASSDGFGLAAGGEQFF
V gene: TRBV27; J gene: TRBJ2-3; CDR3 length: 15; CDR3 protein: CASSWGGRDADTQYF
V gene: TRBV5-1; J gene: TRBJ2-2; CDR3 length: 15; CDR3 protein: CASSLEPGWAGELFF
V gene: TRBV6-5; J gene: TRBJ2-3; CDR3 length: 11; CDR3 protein: CASSRGDTQYF
V gene: TRBV6-5; J gene: TRBJ1-5; CDR3 length: 15; CDR3 protein: CASSRMTGGNQPQHF
V gene: TRBV5-6; J gene: TRBJ2-2; CDR3 length: 15; CDR3 protein: CASSARSTGAGELFF
V gene: TRBV19; J gene: TRBJ2-1; CDR3 length: 14; CDR3 protein: CASTGLAGFDEQFF
V gene: TRBV10-1; J gene: TRBJ2-1; CDR3 length: 16; CDR3 protein: CASSDPTSGRVNEQFF